This is a list of T cell receptor beta chains from one sample in a study of T cells in Graves' hyperthyroidism and ophthalmopathy. TCRdb reprocessed the multiplex PCR reads with MiXCR, giving one entry per CDR3 protein. Of some 620,000 distinct CDR3 sequences in the sample, roughly 15% were seen once. The specimen sequenced was blood. The receptors derive from a woman between 25 and 40 years old with Graves' hyperthyroidism. Each CDR3 is given with its conserved first and last residue. The D gene is left open where the match is weak. Rows give clone size only sometimes, using once, few, many, or a class for an expanded clone.

clone_size: many; j_call: TRBJ2-7; d_call: TRBD2; v_call: TRBV6-1; cdr3_aa: CASSWTSGSYEQYF; cdr3_nt: TGTGCCAGCAGTTGGACTAGCGGCTCCTACGAGCAGTACTTC
clone_size: -; j_call: TRBJ2-4; d_call: TRBD2; v_call: TRBV9; cdr3_aa: CASSPSSGAKNIQYF; cdr3_nt: TGTGCCAGCAGCCCTTCTAGCGGAGCAAAAAACATTCAGTACTTC
clone_size: few; j_call: TRBJ2-7; d_call: -; v_call: TRBV19; cdr3_aa: CASSSSRLSAGKNEQYF; cdr3_nt: TGTGCCAGTAGTTCGTCCCGACTCTCCGCGGGAAAAAACGAGCAGTACTTC
clone_size: few; j_call: TRBJ1-2; d_call: -; v_call: TRBV30; cdr3_aa: CAWGPGGLRGYTF; cdr3_nt: TGTGCCTGGGGCCCTGGGGGTTTGCGCGGCTACACCTTC
clone_size: many; j_call: TRBJ2-1; d_call: TRBD2; v_call: TRBV20-1; cdr3_aa: CSARDSLAGMDEQFF; cdr3_nt: TGCAGTGCTAGAGATTCCCTAGCGGGAATGGATGAGCAGTTCTTC
clone_size: few; j_call: TRBJ2-2; d_call: -; v_call: TRBV20-1; cdr3_aa: CSARWPETGELFF; cdr3_nt: TGCAGTGCTAGGTGGCCGGAGACCGGGGAGCTGTTTTTT
clone_size: few; j_call: TRBJ2-4; d_call: -; v_call: TRBV7-2; cdr3_aa: CASSLGQAGTKNIQYF; cdr3_nt: TGTGCCAGCAGCTTAGGGCAGGCTGGGACAAAAAACATTCAGTACTTC
clone_size: few; j_call: TRBJ1-6; d_call: -; v_call: TRBV7-2; cdr3_aa: CASSLEVYNSPLHF; cdr3_nt: TGTGCCAGCAGCTTAGAGGTTTATAATTCACCCCTCCACTTT
clone_size: many; j_call: TRBJ1-2; d_call: -; v_call: TRBV28; cdr3_aa: CASSSDQEGYTF; cdr3_nt: TGTGCCAGCAGTTCGGACCAGGAGGGCTACACCTTC
clone_size: many; j_call: TRBJ2-3; d_call: -; v_call: TRBV6-1; cdr3_aa: CASSEDSGDGTDTQYF; cdr3_nt: TGTGCCAGCAGTGAAGATTCAGGGGACGGCACAGATACGCAGTATTTT
clone_size: few; j_call: TRBJ2-3; d_call: TRBD2; v_call: TRBV4-1; cdr3_aa: CASSQEGASGFTDTQYF; cdr3_nt: TGCGCCAGCAGCCAAGAAGGGGCTAGCGGATTCACAGATACGCAGTATTTT
clone_size: many; j_call: TRBJ1-1; d_call: -; v_call: TRBV7-8; cdr3_aa: CASSLGRSNTEAFF; cdr3_nt: TGTGCCAGCAGCTTAGGCAGGTCGAACACTGAAGCTTTCTTT
clone_size: -; j_call: TRBJ1-4; d_call: -; v_call: TRBV6-1; cdr3_aa: CASSELGGTNEKLFF; cdr3_nt: TGTGCCAGCAGTGAATTGGGAGGAACTAATGAAAAACTGTTTTTT
clone_size: few; j_call: TRBJ2-7; d_call: TRBD1; v_call: TRBV6-5; cdr3_aa: CASSYSNPDRGHEQYF; cdr3_nt: TGTGCCAGCAGTTACTCGAATCCCGACAGGGGCCACGAGCAGTACTTC
clone_size: -; j_call: TRBJ1-4; d_call: -; v_call: TRBV2; cdr3_aa: CASIPLQGSTNEKLFF; cdr3_nt: TGTGCCAGCATCCCCCTCCAGGGATCAACTAATGAAAAACTGTTTTTT
clone_size: -; j_call: TRBJ1-1; d_call: -; v_call: TRBV19; cdr3_aa: CASSYGPLGNTEAFF; cdr3_nt: TGTGCCAGTAGTTATGGGCCCCTTGGGAACACTGAAGCTTTCTTT
clone_size: many; j_call: TRBJ2-5; d_call: TRBD2; v_call: TRBV12-3/TRBV12-4; cdr3_aa: CASSLAGTSGETQYF; cdr3_nt: TGTGCCAGCAGTTTAGCGGGGACTAGCGGAGAGACCCAGTACTTC
clone_size: -; j_call: TRBJ2-3; d_call: TRBD2; v_call: TRBV2; cdr3_aa: CAGTMRGSSTDTQYF; cdr3_nt: TGTGCCGGGACTATGAGGGGCTCTAGCACAGATACGCAGTATTTT
clone_size: few; j_call: TRBJ2-1; d_call: TRBD1; v_call: TRBV5-1; cdr3_aa: CASSPDSGQGAEQFF; cdr3_nt: TGCGCCAGCAGCCCTGACTCTGGACAGGGGGCCGAGCAGTTCTTC
clone_size: -; j_call: TRBJ1-3; d_call: -; v_call: TRBV7-2; cdr3_aa: CASTLTGLSGNTIYF; cdr3_nt: TGTGCCAGCACCTTGACAGGTCTTTCTGGAAACACCATATATTTT
clone_size: many; j_call: TRBJ1-1; d_call: -; v_call: TRBV28; cdr3_aa: CASSLYPPLGQRNTEAFF; cdr3_nt: TGTGCCAGCAGTTTATACCCCCCGTTGGGTCAGAGGAACACTGAAGCTTTCTTT
clone_size: few; j_call: TRBJ2-7; d_call: -; v_call: TRBV19; cdr3_aa: CASSAGLREQYF; cdr3_nt: TGTGCCAGTAGTGCGGGGCTCCGGGAGCAGTACTTC
clone_size: many; j_call: TRBJ2-5; d_call: TRBD2; v_call: TRBV10-2; cdr3_aa: CASSDGTSGTGETQYF; cdr3_nt: TGCGCCAGCAGTGATGGGACTAGCGGAACTGGGGAGACCCAGTACTTC
clone_size: few; j_call: TRBJ2-7; d_call: TRBD2; v_call: TRBV27; cdr3_aa: CASSRPLASGDYEQYF; cdr3_nt: TGTGCCAGCAGCCGCCCCTTGGCTAGCGGGGATTACGAGCAGTACTTC
clone_size: -; j_call: TRBJ1-2; d_call: TRBD1; v_call: TRBV29-1; cdr3_aa: CSARTDRTGYTF; cdr3_nt: TGCAGCGCCCGTACGGACAGGACTGGCTACACCTTC
clone_size: many; j_call: TRBJ1-2; d_call: TRBD1; v_call: TRBV5-1; cdr3_aa: CASSRDRGLDNYGYTF; cdr3_nt: TGCGCCAGCAGCCGGGACAGGGGCCTCGATAACTATGGCTACACCTTC
clone_size: -; j_call: TRBJ2-1; d_call: TRBD1; v_call: TRBV28; cdr3_aa: CASSKGLGFDRGPHNEQFF; cdr3_nt: TGTGCCAGCAGTAAGGGGTTAGGCTTCGACAGGGGACCCCACAATGAGCAGTTCTTC
clone_size: -; j_call: TRBJ2-1; d_call: -; v_call: TRBV3-1; cdr3_aa: CASSQPPAGRVAQFF; cdr3_nt: TGTGCCAGCAGCCAACCCCCAGCAGGGCGGGTAGCGCAGTTCTTC
clone_size: few; j_call: TRBJ2-2; d_call: -; v_call: TRBV7-6; cdr3_aa: CASSIDSTGELFF; cdr3_nt: TGTGCCAGCAGCATCGACAGCACCGGGGAGCTGTTTTTT
clone_size: few; j_call: TRBJ2-1; d_call: -; v_call: TRBV19; cdr3_aa: CASSPDRESYNEQFF; cdr3_nt: TGTGCCAGTAGTCCCGACAGAGAGTCCTACAATGAGCAGTTCTTC
clone_size: few; j_call: TRBJ2-7; d_call: TRBD2; v_call: TRBV5-8; cdr3_aa: CASSPYLAGGSGEQYF; cdr3_nt: TGTGCCAGCAGCCCATACTTAGCGGGAGGATCGGGCGAGCAGTACTTC
clone_size: -; j_call: TRBJ2-1; d_call: TRBD2; v_call: TRBV7-9; cdr3_aa: CASSQISGRAWQFF; cdr3_nt: TGTGCCAGCAGCCAGATTAGCGGGAGGGCCTGGCAGTTCTTC
clone_size: few; j_call: TRBJ1-1; d_call: -; v_call: TRBV10-3; cdr3_aa: CAIKGQNTEAFF; cdr3_nt: TGTGCCATCAAGGGACAGAACACTGAAGCTTTCTTT
clone_size: -; j_call: TRBJ2-3; d_call: -; v_call: TRBV10-3; cdr3_aa: CAISDHSPRGTDTQYF; cdr3_nt: TGTGCCATCAGTGACCACAGCCCTAGGGGCACAGATACGCAGTATTTT
clone_size: few; j_call: TRBJ1-3; d_call: TRBD1; v_call: TRBV6-1; cdr3_aa: CASRRQGASYGNTIYF; cdr3_nt: TGTGCCAGCAGGAGACAGGGGGCTTCTTATGGAAACACCATATATTTT
clone_size: many; j_call: TRBJ2-7; d_call: TRBD2; v_call: TRBV7-2; cdr3_aa: CASSLEAWGGEQYF; cdr3_nt: TGTGCCAGCAGCTTAGAGGCCTGGGGGGGCGAGCAGTACTTC
clone_size: many; j_call: TRBJ2-1; d_call: TRBD2; v_call: TRBV7-3; cdr3_aa: CASSSLAGGPHEQFF; cdr3_nt: TGTGCCAGCAGCTCTCTAGCGGGAGGGCCCCATGAGCAGTTCTTC
clone_size: -; j_call: TRBJ1-5; d_call: TRBD1; v_call: TRBV19; cdr3_aa: CASSARTGPGGQPQHF; cdr3_nt: TGTGCCAGTAGTGCCAGGACAGGGCCAGGCGGTCAGCCCCAGCATTTT
clone_size: -; j_call: TRBJ1-2; d_call: -; v_call: TRBV2; cdr3_aa: CASRLSSNYGYTF; cdr3_nt: TGTGCCAGCAGACTGAGCTCTAACTATGGCTACACCTTC
clone_size: many; j_call: TRBJ2-7; d_call: TRBD1; v_call: TRBV20-1; cdr3_aa: CSASRDRDFYEQYF; cdr3_nt: TGCAGTGCCAGCCGGGACAGGGACTTCTACGAGCAGTACTTC
clone_size: -; j_call: TRBJ1-1; d_call: TRBD1; v_call: TRBV6-1; cdr3_aa: CASSTRQGSVDTEAFF; cdr3_nt: TGTGCCAGCAGCACCCGACAGGGCTCGGTTGACACTGAAGCTTTCTTT
clone_size: -; j_call: TRBJ2-7; d_call: TRBD2; v_call: TRBV20-1; cdr3_aa: CSAGDLLAGSYEQYF; cdr3_nt: TGCAGTGCTGGAGATCTCCTAGCGGGCTCCTACGAGCAGTACTTC